The entry below describes one T cell receptor beta chain. This sample was included in a study of blood T cell repertoires in COVID-19. Study-wide context: From the United States, Italy and Spain came samples of acute and convalescent COVID-19.

The ends were cut back, 1 base at V and 6 bases at J, with 10 bases in the middle. Looked up from germline, CDR1 is LGHDT and CDR2 is YNNKEL (reference sequence). The CDR3 contains 13 residues. This table comes from immunoSEQ multiplex PCR, and its TCRdb copy is limited to in-frame clones, with some not included. The table shows around 300,000 clones, with roughly 90% occurring only once. V gene TRBV3-1 (or the pseudogene TRBV3-2) combines with J gene TRBJ2-7, with D possibly being TRBD1 (5 bases). Sequenced: PBMCs or T cells enriched from blood (not recorded which). This receptor was identified in a woman under 40 who had recovered from COVID-19. CDR3 protein: CASSQVDQGEQYF. The CDR3 DNA follows: TGTGCCAGCAGCCAAGTCGATCAGGGCGAGCAGTACTTC.